The 25 T cell receptor beta chains reported below all come from one sample, sequenced in a study of blood T cells in healthy people across ages. A second PCR, run for roughly 7 to 11 cycles, used a sample-barcoded 5' primer plus a J-beta primer mix. TCRdb ran MiXCR on the 5' RACE reads and lists one entry per CDR3 protein. The sample has 1.5 million to 2 million distinct CDR3 sequences, around 50% seen once. Sequencing input: blood. These receptors were obtained from a woman aged 35 to 49 in good health.

The chain employs TRBV29-1 and TRBJ2-5; 10 positions agree with TRBD2. The CDR3 extends over 15 amino acids. With 8 bases clipped from V and 11 bases from J, the junction kept 20 bases outside the gene matches. Germline V gene sequence: CDR1 SQVTM, CDR2 ANQGSEA. The CDR3 region has the DNA TGCAGCTACGGGTCCCTAGCGGGGGTTATGGGGGAGCAGTACTTC. Translation: CSYGSLAGVMGEQYF.

The chain couples TRBV20-1 to TRBJ2-5; D might be TRBD2 (5 bases). The CDR3 loop spans 14 amino acids. Trimming took 5 bases from V and 5 from J, leaving 18 bases between them. Germline-derived CDR1 and CDR2 are DFQATT and SNEGSKA (reference sequence). For the CDR3, the DNA is TGCAGTGCTTCCCGAGGAGGTCCCGGGGAGACCCAGTACTTC. Translating gives CSASRGGPGETQYF.

The rearrangement joins TRBV6-2 or TRBV6-3 to TRBJ2-4; 9 positions match TRBD1. Germline V gives CDR1 MNHEY, CDR2 SVGEGT. There are 17 residues in the CDR3. Trimming at V came to 2 bases and at J to 13 bases, leaving 18 bases not matched to a gene. CDR3 nucleotides: TGTGCCAGCAGTTACCCACTGACAGGGGGATTTGCCTACAAGCAGTACTTC. It yields the protein CASSYPLTGGFAYKQYF.

This clonotype occurred a few times. V gene TRBV20-1 combines with J gene TRBJ2-3; TRBD1 aligns across 9 bases. With V trimmed by 5 bases and J by 1 base, 7 bases remained unmatched. Germline CDR1 is DFQATT and CDR2 is SNEGSKA (reference sequence). This CDR3 has 15 amino acids. The DNA of the CDR3 is TGCAGTGCTCCCGGGACAGGGTACGGCACAGATACGCAGTATTTT. Translated, it gives CSAPGTGYGTDTQYF.

The gene calls are TRBV24-1 and TRBJ1-2; D unresolved. V lost 4 bases, J lost 4 bases, and 12 bases lay in between. CDR1 is KGHDR, CDR2 SFDVKD, per germline. The length of the CDR3 is 14 residues. This chain's CDR3 is CATSEDSGIYGYTF. The CDR3 nucleotides are TGTGCCACCAGTGAGGATTCCGGGATCTATGGCTACACCTTC.

The chain is built from TRBV9 and TRBJ1-2; 7 nucleotides match TRBD1. The CDR3 spans 15 residues. Germline values: CDR1 SGDLS, CDR2 YYNGEE. V dropped 0 bases and J dropped 6; count of bases not matched to a gene: 8. The CDR3 DNA reads TGTGCCAGCAGCGTAGTTGGAGGGGGCGGCCATGGCTACACCTTC. The encoded protein is CASSVVGGGGHGYTF.

V usage is TRBV5-1 and J usage is TRBJ2-7, with a possible D match to TRBD1 (5 bases). The CDR3 sequence is 14 residues long. CDR1 and CDR2 (germline): SGHRS, YFSETQ. V was pared by 7 bases and J by 3 bases, with 17 bases between. The CDR3 protein is CASGEQESLYEQYF. For the CDR3, the DNA is TGCGCCAGCGGGGAACAGGAGTCCCTCTACGAGCAGTACTTC.

V and J are TRBV28 and TRBJ1-2, with D hard to call. CDR1 is MDHEN, CDR2 SYDVKM, per germline. CDR3 length equals 13 residues. V lost 4 bases to trimming and J lost 4 bases, with 10 bases between them. The CDR3 reads CASSSDLLYGYTF. CDR3 bases: TGTGCCAGCAGTTCCGACCTACTCTATGGCTACACCTTC.

This chain links TRBV11-2 with TRBJ2-3; TRBD2 matches 8 bases. Trimming cost V 7 bases and J 0 bases; bases outside gene matches: 6. The germline V gene encodes CDR1 SGHAT and CDR2 FQNNGV. CDR3 length equals 15 residues. The CDR3 region has the DNA TGTGCCAGCAACCGCGGGGGGAGTAGCACAGATACGCAGTATTTT. It encodes CASNRGGSSTDTQYF.

This chain connects TRBV7-6 to TRBJ2-1, with 13 positions matching TRBD2. Trimming cost V 6 bases and J 6 bases; bases outside gene matches: 8. The CDR3 loop spans 16 amino acids. Germline CDR1 and CDR2: SGHVS and FNYEAQ. CDR3 coding DNA: TGTGCCAGCAGTACCGGACTAGCGGGGGCCCGCAATGAGCAGTTCTTC. It yields the protein CASSTGLAGARNEQFF.

The chain uses TRBV6-1 and TRBJ2-5; possibly TRBD2 for D (5 bases). Germline values: CDR1 MNHNS, CDR2 SASEGT. This CDR3 region has 15 residues. Between the trimmed V and J ends, which lost 2 bases and 4 bases, there was a span of 14 bases. The CDR3 sequence: CASSESGFARETQYF. The CDR3 DNA reads as TGTGCCAGCAGTGAATCGGGGTTTGCGCGAGAGACCCAGTACTTC.

This clonotype was seen a few times. V gene TRBV2 combines with J gene TRBJ2-1; the D call may be TRBD1 or TRBD2 (5 bases each). Germline V gives CDR1 SNHLY, CDR2 FYNNEI. CDR3 length: 15 amino acids. V was trimmed by 6 bases and J by 4 bases, leaving 16 bases between them. DNA for the CDR3: TGTGCCAGCAGCCCCGGGGCTAGCTGGTACAATGAGCAGTTCTTC. Translated: CASSPGASWYNEQFF.

The chain carries TRBV27 and TRBJ2-3; D remains ambiguous. This CDR3 has 14 amino acids. Germline V gene data show CDR1 as MNHEY and CDR2 as SMNVEV (reference sequence). V was shortened by 7 bases and J by 2 bases, with 13 bases between the two germline ends. The CDR3 sequence: CASNYLGSTDTQYF. The CDR3 DNA is TGTGCCAGCAACTATCTAGGATCCACAGATACGCAGTATTTT.

This clonotype has a handful of counts. This chain links TRBV7-4 with TRBJ2-7; D is perhaps TRBD2 (5 bases). Germline CDR1 reads SGHVT; CDR2 reads SQSDAQ. V lost 2 bases to trimming and J lost 3 bases, with 8 bases between them. This CDR3 has 13 residues. The CDR3 sequence: CASSLLRVYEQYF. CDR3 nucleotide sequence: TGTGCCAGCAGCTTATTGAGGGTCTACGAGCAGTACTTC.

The chain couples TRBV25-1 to TRBJ2-5; 12 bases agree with TRBD2. Germline-derived CDR1 and CDR2 are MGHDK and SYGVNS. The ends lost 2 bases at V and 11 bases at J; junction bases unmatched: 9. This CDR3 has 15 residues. CDR3 bases: TGTGCCAGCAGTGAAGGACTAGCGGGGTTCAATGAGCAGTACTTC. It codes for CASSEGLAGFNEQYF.

The chain links TRBV28 to TRBJ2-7; 9 bases line up with TRBD1. Germline CDR1 and CDR2: MDHEN and SYDVKM. The V gene end was trimmed by 4 bases and the J gene end by 1 base; junction bases not matched to a gene: 8. The CDR3 contains 16 residues. The CDR3 nucleotides read TGTGCCAGCAGTTCCCCGACAGGGGGGGGTTCCTACGAGCAGTACTTC. This codes for CASSSPTGGGSYEQYF.

V is TRBV7-6 and J is TRBJ2-7; no clear D. The CDR3 is 15 residues long. Germline V CDR1 and CDR2: SGHVS, FNYEAQ. V was trimmed by 5 bases and J by 2 bases, leaving 16 bases between them. CDR3 DNA sequence: TGTGCCAGCAGCCGCTGCCGATTTTCGACCTACGAGCAGTACTTC. It codes for CASSRCRFSTYEQYF.

The chain carries TRBV7-2 and TRBJ1-4, with 11 bases aligning to TRBD1. With V trimmed by 6 bases and J by 7 bases, 4 bases remained unmatched. The CDR3 is 14 residues long. Germline V CDR1 and CDR2: SGHTA, FQGNSA. CDR3 amino acids: CASRRDRGSEKLFF. The CDR3 nucleotides are TGTGCCAGCAGGAGGGACAGGGGGTCTGAAAAACTGTTTTTT.

The chain uses TRBV27 and TRBJ1-5, with TRBD1 identical over 9 bases. Germline lookup yields CDR1 MNHEY and CDR2 SMNVEV (reference sequence). Trimming removed 6 bases from V and 7 bases from J; junction bases left unmatched: 10. CDR3 size: 15 residues. CDR3 nucleotides: TGTGCCAGCAGGGGGACAGGGTCGAGGGGGCAGCCCCAGCATTTT. This sequence encodes CASRGTGSRGQPQHF.

The chain employs TRBV6-5 and TRBJ2-5; no clear D. From germline, CDR1 is MNHEY and CDR2 SVGAGI. The CDR3 consists of 14 residues. V was shortened by 5 bases and J by 4 bases, with 14 bases between the two germline ends. In nucleotides, the CDR3 is TGTGCCAGCAGTGTTCAAAGTGTGGGAGAGACCCAGTACTTC. It is translated as CASSVQSVGETQYF.

The table lists this clonotype with a few counts. V is TRBV3-1 and J is TRBJ1-6; D may be TRBD1 (5 bases). Deletions cut 1 base from V and 4 bases from J, with 5 bases between. The CDR3 runs 14 residues. Germline values: CDR1 LGHDT, CDR2 YNNKEL (reference sequence). The CDR3 reads CASSQGQYNSPLHF. In DNA, the CDR3 is TGTGCCAGCAGCCAAGGACAGTATAATTCACCCCTCCACTTT.

This clonotype was picked up a small number of times. This chain connects TRBV7-9 to TRBJ2-7; tentatively, D is TRBD1 (5 bases). The CDR3 has 16 residues. Looked up from germline, CDR1 is SEHNR and CDR2 is FQNEAQ (reference sequence). V lost 5 bases and J 1 base, leaving 18 bases between the germline ends. The CDR3 is CASSPTQGRQSYEQYF. CDR3 DNA: TGTGCCAGCAGCCCTACTCAGGGTCGACAATCCTACGAGCAGTACTTC.

A few counts support this clonotype. J is TRBJ2-5 and V is TRBV4-3; the D call may be TRBD1 or TRBD2 (5 bases each). The CDR3 spans 15 residues. Deletions cut 0 bases from V and 5 bases from J, with 13 bases between. CDR1 and CDR2 from the germline V gene are LGHNA and YSLEER. CDR3 in amino acids: CASSQDRWGFETQYF. Here the CDR3 DNA reads TGCGCCAGCAGCCAAGATCGGTGGGGGTTTGAGACCCAGTACTTC.

The chain joins TRBV6-2 or TRBV6-3 to TRBJ2-4, with 8 bases that match TRBD1. TRBJ2-7 explains the end of the DNA better; the J call may be wrong. CDR1 is MNHEY, CDR2 SVGEGT, per germline. The CDR3 sequence is 14 residues long. The CDR3, as DNA: TGTGCCAGCACCCCAAATGGACAGGGCTACGAGCAGTACTTC. It translates to CASTPNGQGYEQYF.

This chain links TRBV20-1 with TRBJ1-5; TRBD1 matches 9 bases. CDR1 and CDR2 (germline): DFQATT, SNEGSKA (reference sequence). V shed 8 bases, J shed 4 bases, and the junction held 15 bases outside the gene matches. This CDR3 has 16 amino acids. The CDR3 loop reads CSTPREGQGINQPQHF. Here the CDR3 DNA reads TGCAGTACCCCCCGGGAAGGACAGGGGATTAATCAGCCCCAGCATTTT.